These 12 T cell receptor beta chains came from one sample sequenced in a study of CD8 T cells in ankylosing spondylitis. General study points: Characteristic, it appeared, of ankylosing spondylitis blood was a TCR beta motif of fewer than 10 highly homologous variants.

TCRdb re-analysed the 5' RACE reads in MiXCR, keeping a single row per CDR3 protein. Here the sample spans about 400,000 distinct CDR3 sequences, approximately 20% being singletons. These receptors lack a known antigen. Sequenced material: blood, either unsorted or a sorted T cell fraction (not recorded which). All receptors derive from a male donor with ankylosing spondylitis.

CDR3 nucleotide sequence: TGTGCCAGCAGCTTTGGTGGGATGGAGACCCAGTACTTC. This translates into CASSFGGMETQYF. The genes are TRBV11-2 and TRBJ2-5, with no clear D. The germline V gene has CDR1 SGHAT and CDR2 FQNNGV. This CDR3 is 13 amino acids long. V lost 3 bases, J lost 5 bases, and 10 bases lay in between.

Concerning this clonotype itself: Germline and junction disagree at one end, which may indicate a read error. The V call is TRBV29-1, the J call TRBJ1-1, with D uncertain. Germline loops: CDR1 SQVTM, CDR2 ANQGSEA. The CDR3 sequence is 13 residues long. The DNA for the CDR3 is TGCAGCGTTGGGGTGAGTTGGAGCGCTGAAGTTTTCTTT. Amino acid sequence: CSVGVSWSAEVFF.

This clonotype was detected a few times. The chain employs TRBV5-1 and TRBJ2-4; TRBD1 aligns across 7 bases. CDR1 is SGHRS and CDR2 is YFSETQ in the germline V gene. The CDR3 is made up of 16 amino acids. Trimming took 5 bases from V and 3 from J; bases not matched to a gene: 11. CDR3 loop: CASSFVAGTVKNIQYF. The CDR3 DNA follows: TGCGCCAGCAGTTTCGTCGCCGGGACAGTCAAAAACATTCAGTACTTC.

The sample holds many counts of this clonotype. This CDR3 reads CASSQMQAGGTDTQYF. CDR3 DNA: TGCGCCAGCAGCCAAATGCAAGCGGGAGGCACAGATACGCAGTATTTT. The chain couples TRBV4-3 to TRBJ2-3, with 8 bases that match TRBD2. J gave up 1 base and V 2 bases, and 5 bases lay outside the gene matches. This CDR3 has 16 amino acids. Germline CDR1 is LGHNA and CDR2 is YSLEER.

This clonotype was detected only a few times. The chain employs TRBV3-1 and TRBJ2-2; 13 bases match TRBD2. Trimming took 1 base from V and 5 from J; bases not matched to a gene: 4. CDR1 and CDR2 from the germline V gene are LGHDT and YNNKEL (reference sequence). The CDR3 extends over 17 amino acids. CDR3 loop: CASSQGTSGRGTGELFF. CDR3 DNA sequence: TGTGCCAGCAGCCAAGGGACTAGCGGGAGAGGGACCGGGGAGCTGTTTTTT.

This clonotype was seen only a few times. This chain connects TRBV20-1 to TRBJ2-5; D possibly uses TRBD1 or TRBD2 (5 bases each). Germline lookup yields CDR1 DFQATT and CDR2 SNEGSKA (reference sequence). The germline V and J ends were trimmed by 4 bases and 4 bases, with 13 bases remaining between them. The CDR3 sequence is 13 residues long. CDR3 amino acids: CSANEGLRETQYF. The CDR3, as DNA: TGCAGTGCTAACGAGGGGCTTCGAGAGACCCAGTACTTC.

The rearrangement uses TRBV3-1 and TRBJ2-7, with unresolved D. The CDR3 loop spans 15 amino acids. Trimming pared 0 bases from V and 0 bases from J, leaving 9 bases between. Germline CDR1 is LGHDT and CDR2 is YNNKEL (reference sequence). The CDR3 bases are TGTGCCAGCAGCCAAGATCATACCGGCTCCTACGAGCAGTACTTC. It encodes CASSQDHTGSYEQYF.

This sequence joins TRBV28 and TRBJ2-7; D unresolved. Trimming removed 6 bases from V and 6 bases from J, with 12 bases in between. The CDR3 consists of 12 residues. CDR1 is MDHEN, CDR2 SYDVKM, per germline. The CDR3 DNA is TGTGCCAGCAGGTCCCCTGCAAGCGAGCAGTACTTC. Residues: CASRSPASEQYF. Based on the CDR3 plus reference TRBV28 and TRBJ2-7, the full variable domain is DVKVTQSSRYLVKRTGEKVFLECVQDMDHENMFWYRQDPGLGLRLIYFSYDVKMKEKGDIPEGYSVSREKKERFSLILESASTNQTSMYLCASRSPASEQYFGPGTRLTVT.

This chain links TRBV20-1 with TRBJ2-1, with 10 bases that match TRBD2. CDR1 is DFQATT, CDR2 SNEGSKA, per germline (reference sequence). The J segment lost 4 bases and the V segment lost 2 bases, leaving 5 bases of the junction unmatched. The CDR3 sequence is 15 residues long. Here the CDR3 DNA reads TGCAGTGCTAGAACCCGGACTAGCGGTTACAATGAGCAGTTCTTC. Amino acid sequence: CSARTRTSGYNEQFF.

The table lists this clonotype with a few counts. V usage is TRBV6-1 and J usage is TRBJ2-7; 7 nucleotides align to TRBD2. The CDR3 is 15 residues long. Germline CDR1 reads MNHNS; CDR2 reads SASEGT. Trimming removed 5 bases from V and 3 bases from J; junction bases left unmatched: 10. CDR3 DNA sequence: TGTGCCAGCAGTCGTGAAGGGAGGGAGAACTACGAGCAGTACTTC. It encodes CASSREGRENYEQYF.

The chain couples TRBV29-1 to TRBJ1-1; TRBD1 is a possible D gene (5 bases). Per the germline V gene, CDR1 is SQVTM and CDR2 is ANQGSEA. The CDR3 has 16 residues. Trimming shortened V by 7 bases and J by 1 base, and 22 bases separated the two germline ends. CDR3 sequence reads: CSALRDRHTKNTEAFF. For the CDR3, the DNA is TGCAGCGCTTTACGGGACCGCCATACAAAGAACACTGAAGCTTTCTTT.

This clonotype was found many times. V and J are TRBV10-3 and TRBJ1-1, with 12 bases identical to TRBD1. The CDR3 covers 18 residues. The V and J ends lost 10 bases and 0 bases, in that order; junction bases with no gene match: 15. In germline, CDR1 is ENHRY, CDR2 SYGVKD. CDR3 DNA: TGTGCCACCAACCCCGGGCCAGGGACAGGGGGCATGAACACTGAAGCTTTCTTT. Protein sequence: CATNPGPGTGGMNTEAFF.